These 28 T cell receptor beta chains were sequenced from one sample in a study of T-cell reconstitution after alpha-beta-depleted transplantation in children. Unique molecular identifiers were used to barcode this TCRbeta library. TCRdb passed the PCR reads through MiXCR, listing each CDR3 protein once. The sample lists about 500,000 distinct CDR3 sequences; about 31% were seen once. Sequencing was performed on PBMCs from the stem cell graft donor, taken from the stem cell graft. The origin of the receptors is a human donor who donated a stem cell graft to a child with aplastic anemia.

This clonotype was seen a few times. V usage is TRBV24-1 and J usage is TRBJ2-1, with D perhaps assigned TRBD1 or TRBD2 (5 bases each). Trimming pared 2 bases from V and 2 bases from J, leaving 18 bases between. The germline gives CDR1 KGHDR, CDR2 SFDVKD. The CDR3 runs to 18 residues. CDR3 nucleotides: TGTGCCACCAGTGATTCTGCCATGAGGAGAGGGGCCTACAATGAGCAGTTCTTC. Translated, it gives CATSDSAMRRGAYNEQFF.

CDR3: CASSVEARSSYNEQFF. The CDR3 DNA follows: TGTGCCAGCAGCGTAGAGGCCCGTAGCTCCTACAATGAGCAGTTCTTC. The V gene is TRBV9, the J gene TRBJ2-1; unclear D gene. CDR1 and CDR2 from the germline V gene are SGDLS and YYNGEE. Trimming left V 0 bases short and J 0 bases short, with 10 bases between. The CDR3 covers 16 residues.

The chain links TRBV28 to TRBJ1-5; TRBD1 aligns across 9 bases. Germline V gives CDR1 MDHEN, CDR2 SYDVKM. V lost 6 bases and J lost 0; bases outside the gene matches: 3. This CDR3 contains 15 residues. The DNA of the CDR3 is TGTGCCAGCAGGACAGGGGGGAATAGCAATCAGCCCCAGCATTTT. Translation: CASRTGGNSNQPQHF.

A single count supports this clonotype. The chain has TRBV9 and TRBJ1-1; 8 bases line up with TRBD1. Germline V CDR1 and CDR2: SGDLS, YYNGEE. The CDR3 length is 15 residues. V lost 0 bases, J lost 1 base, and 2 bases stayed unmatched. In nucleotides, the CDR3 is TGTGCCAGCAGCGTAGAAGGGACAGGGAACACTGAAGCTTTCTTT. Protein: CASSVEGTGNTEAFF.

This clonotype was seen a few times. This rearrangement joins TRBV5-1 to TRBJ2-4; weak D call: TRBD2 (6 bases). The CDR3 loop spans 17 amino acids. V was trimmed by 0 bases and J by 3 bases, leaving 16 bases between them. CDR1 is SGHRS, CDR2 YFSETQ, per germline. CDR3 region: CASSLVSGGASKNIQYF. In nucleotides, the CDR3 is TGCGCCAGCAGCTTGGTCTCTGGAGGGGCGAGCAAAAACATTCAGTACTTC.

The V call is TRBV28, the J call TRBJ1-4; TRBD1 agrees at 7 bases. Germline CDR1 is MDHEN and CDR2 is SYDVKM. Germline trimming cut 5 bases from V and 7 bases from J; bases unmatched to any gene: 4. CDR3 length equals 13 residues. The CDR3 bases are TGTGCCAGCAGTAGGGACAGCCCTGAAAAACTGTTTTTT. The encoded protein is CASSRDSPEKLFF.

The genes are TRBV5-6 and TRBJ1-5; D remains unclear. CDR1 and CDR2 from the germline V gene are SGHDT and YYEEEE. V lost 0 bases, J lost 1 base, and 11 bases lay in between. The CDR3 totals 16 residues. This CDR3 is CASSLARLGSNQPQHF. CDR3 coding DNA: TGTGCCAGCAGCTTGGCGAGATTGGGAAGCAATCAGCCCCAGCATTTT. The full variable domain, in which reference TRBV5-6 and TRBJ1-5 provide the parts outside the CDR3, is DAGVTQSPTHLIKTRGQQVTLRCSPKSGHDTVSWYQQALGQGPQFIFQYYEEEERQRGNFPDRFSGHQFPNYSSELNVNALLLGDSALYLCASSLARLGSNQPQHFGDGTRLSIL.

This clonotype has a handful of counts. This chain links TRBV6-5 with TRBJ2-4; perhaps TRBD1 as D (6 bases). The CDR3 loop spans 11 amino acids. Germline lookup yields CDR1 MNHEY and CDR2 SVGAGI. Trimming stripped 9 bases from V and 6 bases from J, with 9 bases between. In nucleotides, the CDR3 is TGTGCCAGTCTACAGGGAAACATTCAGTACTTC. It translates to CASLQGNIQYF.

This chain connects TRBV5-6 to TRBJ1-2, with 7 nucleotides matching TRBD1. From germline, CDR1 is SGHDT and CDR2 YYEEEE. V shed 0 bases and J 4 bases; nucleotides not matched to a gene: 9. The CDR3 has 16 amino acids. CDR3 sequence: CASSLERDSRPYGYTF. The DNA of the CDR3 is TGTGCCAGCAGCTTGGAGAGGGACAGTCGTCCCTATGGCTACACCTTC.

V gene TRBV3-1 combines with J gene TRBJ1-1, with TRBD1 identical over 10 bases. Germline CDR1 reads LGHDT; CDR2 reads YNNKEL (reference sequence). The CDR3 sequence is 14 residues long. The V and J ends lost 1 base and 4 bases, in that order; junction bases with no gene match: 0. The CDR3 is CASSQGTGGTEAFF. The CDR3 DNA reads as TGTGCCAGCAGCCAAGGGACAGGGGGCACTGAAGCTTTCTTT.

This clonotype was counted only a few times. The V call is TRBV18, the J call TRBJ2-3; D is unclear. V lost 0 bases and J 5 bases, leaving 15 bases between the germline ends. Germline V CDR1 and CDR2: KGHSH, LQKENI. CDR3 length equals 16 residues. Written as DNA, the CDR3 is TGTGCCAGCTCACCACCGGCTACATCCCTAGGAGATACGCAGTATTTT. This sequence encodes CASSPPATSLGDTQYF.

This clonotype showed up just a few times. The CDR3 bases are TGCGCCAGCAGCCAAGATGGTGGCCCAGACACTGAAGCTTTCTTT. Translated, it gives CASSQDGGPDTEAFF. The genes are TRBV4-3 and TRBJ1-1; no firm D call. With 0 bases removed from V and 3 bases from J, the gap between germline ends came to 11 bases. In germline, CDR1 is LGHNA, CDR2 YSLEER. The CDR3 has 15 amino acids.

This clonotype was counted only a few times. The gene calls are TRBV20-1 and TRBJ2-5, with TRBD2 as a possible D gene (5 bases). Germline values: CDR1 DFQATT, CDR2 SNEGSKA (reference sequence). Between the trimmed V and J ends, which lost 5 bases and 4 bases, there was a span of 26 bases. There are 17 residues in the CDR3. In DNA form, the CDR3 reads TGCAGTGCTCCGCCCTGGATAGCGAGCGGCCGTGGAGAGACCCAGTACTTC. It translates to CSAPPWIASGRGETQYF.

This clonotype came up a few times. The genes are TRBV9 and TRBJ2-1, with D possibly being TRBD1 or TRBD2 (5 bases each). Germline V gene sequence: CDR1 SGDLS, CDR2 YYNGEE. The CDR3 totals 12 residues. The V and J ends lost 4 bases and 6 bases respectively, with 8 bases between them. This CDR3 reads CASSRGPNEQFF. Here the CDR3 DNA reads TGTGCCAGCAGCAGGGGACCCAATGAGCAGTTCTTC.

The chain recombines TRBV7-9 with TRBJ2-1; 7 bases are shared with TRBD2. CDR3 length: 14 amino acids. The ends lost 3 bases at V and 7 bases at J; junction bases unmatched: 6. Germline CDR1 is SEHNR and CDR2 is FQNEAQ (reference sequence). For the CDR3, the DNA is TGTGCCAGCAGCTTCGGGGAGGGTAGGAATGAGCAGTTCTTC. This gives the protein CASSFGEGRNEQFF. The variable domain in full, with the rest retrieved from reference TRBV7-9 and TRBJ2-1, is DTGVSQNPRHKITKRGQNVTFRCDPISEHNRLYWYRQTLGQGPEFLTYFQNEAQLEKSRLLSDRFSAERPKGSFSTLEIQRTEQGDSAMYLCASSFGEGRNEQFFGPGTRLTVL.

The rearrangement joins TRBV7-2 to TRBJ2-4; 8 bases are shared with TRBD1. The CDR3 extends over 16 amino acids. Germline trimming cut 4 bases from V and 3 bases from J; bases unmatched to any gene: 8. The germline V gene encodes CDR1 SGHTA and CDR2 FQGNSA. The CDR3, as DNA: TGTGCCAGCAGCTCACAGGGGGTAGTTGTCAAAAACATTCAGTACTTC. It specifies CASSSQGVVVKNIQYF.

The chain carries TRBV12-5 and TRBJ2-7; D possibly corresponds to TRBD2 (6 bases). From germline, CDR1 is LGHNT and CDR2 FRNRAP. Trimming left V 0 bases short and J 2 bases short, with 11 bases between. This CDR3 contains 15 residues. The DNA for the CDR3 is TGTGCTAGTGGTTTGGTTAACCGGGAGCCCTACGAGCAGTACTTC. It codes for CASGLVNREPYEQYF.

The genes are TRBV9 and TRBJ1-4, with 7 positions matching TRBD1. Germline V gene lookup returns CDR1 SGDLS and CDR2 YYNGEE. The CDR3 length is 15 residues. The V and J ends lost 2 bases and 6 bases, in that order; junction bases with no gene match: 7. This CDR3 reads CASSVRDSVDEKLFF. Written as DNA, the CDR3 is TGTGCCAGCAGCGTTAGGGACAGCGTCGATGAAAAACTGTTTTTT. Supplemented by reference TRBV9 and TRBJ1-4, the full variable domain reads DSGVTQTPKHLITATGQRVTLRCSPRSGDLSVYWYQQSLDQGLQFLIQYYNGEERAKGNILERFSAQQFPDLHSELNLSSLELGDSALYFCASSVRDSVDEKLFFGSGTQLSVL.

The chain combines TRBV27 with TRBJ2-5; 7 bases align to TRBD2. This CDR3 spans 15 amino acids. CDR1 is MNHEY and CDR2 is SMNVEV in the germline V gene (reference sequence). The ends lost 0 bases at V and 5 bases at J; junction bases unmatched: 6. The CDR3 spells CASSLSPPGRETQYF. DNA for the CDR3: TGTGCCAGCAGTTTATCGCCCCCCGGGAGGGAGACCCAGTACTTC.

This chain's CDR3 is CASSTGQGFTGELFF. CDR3 coding DNA: TGTGCCAGCAGCACAGGACAGGGATTCACCGGGGAGCTGTTTTTT. The chain uses TRBV5-6 and TRBJ2-2, with 8 bases that match TRBD1. Trimming removed 4 bases from V and 4 bases from J; junction bases left unmatched: 6. Germline V gene lookup returns CDR1 SGHDT and CDR2 YYEEEE. This CDR3 is built from 15 residues.

This clonotype was seen more than once but under ten times. V is TRBV7-2 and J is TRBJ2-5; 7 positions match TRBD2. Germline V gives CDR1 SGHTA, CDR2 FQGNSA. V shed 3 bases, J shed 5 bases, and the junction held 6 bases outside the gene matches. The CDR3 contains 14 residues. The CDR3 protein is CASSFGGSMETQYF. The CDR3 region has the DNA TGTGCCAGCAGCTTCGGCGGGAGTATGGAGACCCAGTACTTC.

Only a few counts were recorded for this clonotype. The V call is TRBV12-3 or TRBV12-4, the J call TRBJ2-3; 7 bases are a match to TRBD2. The CDR3 has 14 residues. Germline trimming cut 3 bases from V and 6 bases from J; bases unmatched to any gene: 6. CDR3 sequence reads: CASSFSGPGDTQYF. CDR3 DNA sequence: TGTGCCAGCAGTTTTAGCGGGCCGGGTGATACGCAGTATTTT.

This chain connects TRBV27 to TRBJ2-3; 9 positions agree with TRBD2. J was trimmed by 7 bases and V by 5 bases; bases with no gene match: 16. This CDR3 comprises 17 residues. Germline V CDR1 and CDR2: MNHEY, SMNVEV (reference sequence). The chain's CDR3 is CASSLLPSGIEGHTQYF. DNA for the CDR3: TGTGCCAGCAGTCTCTTACCTAGCGGGATTGAGGGGCATACGCAGTATTTT.

The rearrangement uses TRBV7-3 and TRBJ1-3; no clear D gene. The germline V and J ends were trimmed by 4 bases and 0 bases, with 7 bases remaining between them. Per the germline V gene, CDR1 is SGHTA and CDR2 is FQGTGA. The CDR3 length is 14 residues. The CDR3 coding sequence is TGTGCCAGCAGCTCCGAACGCTCTGGAAACACCATATATTTT. Residues: CASSSERSGNTIYF.

This rearrangement joins TRBV7-9 to TRBJ2-7, with no clear D. In germline, CDR1 is SEHNR, CDR2 FQNEAQ (reference sequence). The CDR3 has 14 amino acids. Trimming stripped 1 base from V and 2 bases from J, with 9 bases between. CDR3: CASSLVQAPYEQYF. CDR3 in DNA: TGTGCCAGCAGCTTAGTGCAGGCTCCCTACGAGCAGTACTTC.

CDR3 coding DNA: TGTGCCAGCAGTTTTTCCGGACTAGCGACGAGCACAGATACGCAGTATTTT. Encoded protein: CASSFSGLATSTDTQYF. The chain is built from TRBV12-3 or TRBV12-4 and TRBJ2-3, with 9 bases fitting TRBD2. With V trimmed by 3 bases and J by 0 bases, 7 bases remained unmatched. This CDR3 comprises 17 residues.

This chain connects TRBV19 to TRBJ1-3; perhaps TRBD1 as D (6 bases). Trimming took off 4 bases at V and 0 bases at J, with 19 bases between the two ends. This CDR3 has 18 residues. Germline V gives CDR1 LNHDA, CDR2 SQIVND (reference sequence). CDR3 sequence: CASSTMLMTGSSGNTIYF. For the CDR3, the DNA is TGTGCCAGTAGTACGATGCTAATGACAGGCAGCTCTGGAAACACCATATATTTT. Supplemented by reference TRBV19 and TRBJ1-3, the full variable domain reads DGGITQSPKYLFRKEGQNVTLSCEQNLNHDAMYWYRQDPGQGLRLIYYSQIVNDFQKGDIAEGYSVSREKKESFPLTVTSAQKNPTAFYLCASSTMLMTGSSGNTIYFGEGSWLTVV.

The V call is TRBV10-1, the J call TRBJ1-1; D is unresolved. CDR1 and CDR2 from the germline V gene are WNHNN and SYGVQD (reference sequence). The CDR3 sequence is 13 residues long. Deletions cut 0 bases from V and 6 bases from J, with 8 bases between. The CDR3 DNA is TGCGCCAGCAGTGAGTCGCAAGGCTCTGAAGCTTTCTTT. Amino acids: CASSESQGSEAFF.